Listed below are T cell receptor beta chains from one sample, sequenced in a study of patients and donors after allogeneic stem cell transplantation. TCRdb called the RT-PCR reads again in MiXCR, with one record for every CDR3 protein. The data contain hundreds of thousands of distinct CDR3 sequences, approximately 16% of them singletons. Sequencing input: blood, either unsorted or a sorted T cell fraction (not recorded which). These receptors all come from a human donor who was either an allogeneic HSCT recipient or a stem cell or donor lymphocyte infusion donor (not recorded which). It is not recorded whose cells these are; they may come from a transplant donor. Each CDR3 is given with its conserved first and last residue. The D gene is left open where the match is weak. Not every row has a clone size; where given, it reads once, few, many or a size class.

TRBJ2-5	TRBV7-2	few	TRBD1	TGTGCCAGCAGCTTGGAGGACAGGGTTAAGACCCAGTACTTC	CASSLEDRVKTQYF
TRBJ2-1	TRBV5-5	few	TRBD2	TGTGCCAGCAGCTTGCAAGCGGGAGGAGGTTATGAGCAGTTCTTC	CASSLQAGGGYEQFF
TRBJ2-7	TRBV6-1	NA	TRBD1	TGTGCCAGCAGGAACCGGGACAGTCACTCCTACGAGCAGTACTTC	CASRNRDSHSYEQYF
TRBJ2-5	TRBV6-1	few	NA	TGTGCCACACGACGACAGTGGGGATCGGAGACCCAGTACTTC	CATRRQWGSETQYF
TRBJ2-4	TRBV7-9	NA	NA	TGTGCCAGCAGCGCGGACATTAACCCAGCCAAAAACATTCAGTACTTC	CASSADINPAKNIQYF
TRBJ2-7	TRBV4-3	NA	TRBD2	TGCGCCAGCAGCCAAGAATTCCGGGGGGGCCTCGAGCAGTACTTC	CASSQEFRGGLEQYF
TRBJ1-2	TRBV20-1	NA	TRBD1	TGCAGCGGACAGGGGGCGAACTATGGCTACACCTTC	CSGQGANYGYTF
TRBJ2-2	TRBV2	NA	NA	TGTGCCAGCAGTGGTTGGAGCGGGGAGCTGTTTTTT	CASSGWSGELFF
TRBJ2-2	TRBV6-1	NA	NA	TGTGCCAGCAGCCGGACACGAACCGCCGGGGAGCTGTTTTTT	CASSRTRTAGELFF
TRBJ1-1	TRBV10-3	NA	NA	TGTGCCATCAGTGACCTACCCGATGGAGGGGCGACTGAAGCTTTCTTT	CAISDLPDGGATEAFF
TRBJ1-1	TRBV5-1	NA	TRBD1	TGCGCCAGCAGCTTCCAGGGGGCCGACACTGAAGCTTTCTTT	CASSFQGADTEAFF
TRBJ1-1	TRBV19	NA	NA	TGTGCCAGTAGGAAAGGGACTGAAGCTTTCTTT	CASRKGTEAFF
TRBJ2-5	TRBV4-1	NA	NA	TGCGCCAGCAGCCAAGAAATAGTGGGGCAGGGCCAAGAGACCCAGTACTTC	CASSQEIVGQGQETQYF
TRBJ2-1	TRBV5-1	few	NA	TGCGCCAGCAGCGGGGTTCGCCCTGAGCAGTTCTTC	CASSGVRPEQFF
TRBJ2-7	TRBV20-1	NA	NA	TGCAGTGCTAGTTCCAGCTCCTACGAGCAGTACTTC	CSASSSSYEQYF
TRBJ1-2	TRBV20-1	few	TRBD1	TGCAGTGCTAGAGATGGGGACAGGGGGCCAGGCGGCTACACCTTC	CSARDGDRGPGGYTF
TRBJ1-2	TRBV30	few	NA	TGTGCCTGGAGTGTGGGGCAGGGGACCTATGGCTACACCTTC	CAWSVGQGTYGYTF
TRBJ1-1	TRBV7-3	few	NA	TGTGCCAGCAGCTCCCAGGCAATGAACACTGAAGCTTTCTTT	CASSSQAMNTEAFF
TRBJ1-5	TRBV4-1	NA	NA	TGCGCCAGCAGCCAGGCGGGGGGGGTTGCTCAGCCCCAGCATTTT	CASSQAGGVAQPQHF
TRBJ1-1	TRBV5-1	many	TRBD1	TGCGCCAGCAGCTGGACAGGGGGGGACACTGAAGCTTTCTTT	CASSWTGGDTEAFF
TRBJ2-3	TRBV6-5	once	NA	TGTGCCAGCAGTTACGGGATCCGGGGCTCTAGCACAGATACGCAGTATTTT	CASSYGIRGSSTDTQYF
TRBJ1-5	TRBV4-2	few	NA	TGTGCCAGCAGCCCCACGGGGGCGATCAATCAGCCCCAGCATTTT	CASSPTGAINQPQHF
TRBJ2-3	TRBV19	NA	TRBD2	TGTGCCAGTAGTATCCTATTGACGAGCGGGGGGAGCACAGATACGCAGTATTTT	CASSILLTSGGSTDTQYF
TRBJ2-3	TRBV9	few	NA	TGTGCCAGCAGCTTACACGCAGTGGAAATGGGCACAGATACGCAGTATTTT	CASSLHAVEMGTDTQYF
TRBJ2-7	TRBV5-1	few	TRBD1	TGCGCCAGCAGGCAAGGACAGGGTATCTCCTACGAGCAGTACTTC	CASRQGQGISYEQYF